This entry describes one T cell receptor (beta chain). The record originates from a study of blood T cell repertoires in COVID-19. Study-level information: Specimens from acute and convalescent COVID-19 originated in the United States, Italy and Spain. Sample material is recorded as cDNA or gDNA derived from T cells, B-cell-depleted T cells, or PBMCs.

The CDR3 consists of 14 residues. V was pared by 5 bases and J by 11 bases, with 9 bases of the junction left unmatched. Germline V lookup: CDR1 SGHNT, CDR2 YENEEA. Authors' data handling: Using reference gene primer amplification, nucleated cell counts were estimated. The repertoire was sequenced with immunoSEQ multiplex PCR; TCRdb's copy has only in-frame clones and lacks some. That table supplies the V and J calls and clone size; D and trimming were determined from the DNA. The table includes tens of thousands of clones, 80% to 90% detected once. The sample was peripheral blood. The chain joins TRBV11-3 to TRBJ2-3, with TRBD2 matching 11 bases. The TCR sequence derives from a woman aged 55-69 years with acute or convalescent COVID-19. The CDR3 DNA reads TGTGCCAGCAGCCTAGGGACTAGCGGCGGATGGCAGTATTTT. Translating it yields CASSLGTSGGWQYF.